The 14 T cell receptor beta chains below all came from one sample that was sequenced in a study of cytomegalovirus exposure and HLA in healthy donors (dated by TCRdb to about 2017). The protocol used for the library was the immunoSEQ multiplex PCR assay. For the multiplex PCR, a mixture combining 60 forward primers for TCR Vbeta segments and 13 reverse primers for TCR Jbeta segments was used. Drawn from immuneACCESS, this table holds only the in-frame rearrangements with V and J called that TCRdb kept. Clones are partly lost; checked studies trace under half to an unresolved V gene and leave the rest unexplained. The sample table records tens of thousands of clones; under 80% of these occur just once. The top ten constitute roughly 4.4% of the sample. Sequenced: PBMCs. Source of these receptors: a man aged 55-75 years in good health and CMV-seropositive.

The chain links TRBV27 to TRBJ1-1; tentatively, D is TRBD1 (6 bases). This CDR3 comprises 14 residues. CDR1 MNHEY and CDR2 SMNVEV come from the germline V gene (reference sequence). Between the trimmed V and J ends, which lost 5 bases and 0 bases, there was a span of 10 bases. The CDR3 loop is CASSTGNMNTEAFF. The DNA for the CDR3 is TGTGCCAGCAGTACAGGGAACATGAACACTGAAGCTTTCTTT.

This clone was seen a single time. V is TRBV7-8 and J is TRBJ2-7; maybe TRBD2 (5 bases). The CDR3 extends over 12 amino acids. V was cut by 5 bases and J by 7 bases, with 12 bases left in between. Germline values: CDR1 SGHVS, CDR2 FQNEAQ. The CDR3 DNA reads as TGTGCCAGCAGCGCGGGCATGAGTGAGCAGTACTTC. It specifies CASSAGMSEQYF.

The rearrangement links TRBV6-5 to TRBJ2-3; 11 bases line up with TRBD2. V lost 3 bases to trimming and J lost 11 bases; unmatched junction nucleotides: 7. The CDR3 is 14 residues long. CDR1 is MNHEY, CDR2 SVGAGI, per germline. The CDR3: CASSYGLAGGMQYF. CDR3 nucleotides: TGTGCCAGCAGTTATGGTCTAGCGGGGGGTATGCAGTATTTT.

Written as DNA, the CDR3 is TGTGCCAGCAGCCCCCGGGTTGGGGGGTATCAGCCCCAGCATTTT. It yields the protein CASSPRVGGYQPQHF. V usage is TRBV5-5 and J usage is TRBJ1-5; TRBD1 might be the D (5 bases). The CDR3 runs to 15 residues. Trimming took 4 bases from V and 5 from J, leaving 16 bases between them. Germline assignment: CDR1 SGHKS and CDR2 YYEKEE (reference sequence).

This clone appeared a single time. The rearrangement links TRBV10-3 to TRBJ2-7, with 8 bases that match TRBD2. Trimming at V came to 7 bases and at J to 2 bases, leaving 7 bases not matched to a gene. Germline values: CDR1 ENHRY, CDR2 SYGVKD. The CDR3 contains 14 residues. The CDR3 coding sequence is TGTGCCATCAAAGGTCGGGAGGGCGCCTACGAGCAGTACTTC. Translation gives CAIKGREGAYEQYF.

Points on this clone: The same CDR3 arises from other DNA sequences in this sample as well. The chain employs TRBV5-4 and TRBJ1-4, with 7 bases matching TRBD1. V lost 4 bases to trimming and J lost 3 bases; unmatched junction nucleotides: 6. The germline CDR1 and CDR2 sequences are SGHNT and YYREEE (reference sequence). This CDR3 has 15 amino acids. Here the CDR3 DNA reads TGTGCCAGCAGCCCCTCGACAGGGCCTAATGAAAAACTGTTTTTT. Translation: CASSPSTGPNEKLFF.

CDR3 sequence: CASSPGLAEVYEQYF. Here the CDR3 DNA reads TGTGCCAGCTCACCGGGACTAGCGGAAGTCTACGAGCAGTACTTC. The chain couples TRBV18 to TRBJ2-7; 11 bases map to TRBD2. Germline loops: CDR1 KGHSH, CDR2 LQKENI. The CDR3 runs to 15 residues. V lost 3 bases to trimming and J lost 3 bases; unmatched junction nucleotides: 4.

The CDR3 reads CASSQGQGGFQETQYF. CDR3 coding DNA: TGCGCCAGCAGCCAAGGACAGGGGGGCTTCCAAGAGACCCAGTACTTC. J is TRBJ2-5 and V is TRBV4-3, with 9 bases matching TRBD1. In germline, CDR1 is LGHNA, CDR2 YSLEER. The junction had 4 bases not matched to a gene; V was cut back by 1 base and J by 1 base. This CDR3 spans 16 amino acids.

The chain couples TRBV5-1 to TRBJ2-7, with a tentative D call TRBD1 (6 bases). The CDR3 has 16 amino acids. Germline loops: CDR1 SGHRS, CDR2 YFSETQ. Trimming cost V 5 bases and J 4 bases, with 22 bases left between them. In nucleotides, the CDR3 is TGCGCCAGCAGACCTTCGACAGGCCAGGCCCGATACGAGCAGTACTTC. Its protein product is CASRPSTGQARYEQYF.

V gene TRBV6-5 combines with J gene TRBJ1-2, with 7 bases identical to TRBD1. CDR1 is MNHEY, CDR2 SVGAGI, per germline. The CDR3 runs to 13 residues. V was pared by 4 bases and J by 6 bases, with 5 bases of the junction left unmatched. CDR3 region: CASSSQGWDGYTF. DNA of the CDR3: TGTGCCAGCAGTTCACAGGGGTGGGATGGCTACACCTTC.

V is TRBV19 and J is TRBJ2-7; 12 bases align to TRBD1. The CDR3 covers 15 residues. J was trimmed by 9 bases and V by 3 bases; bases with no gene match: 9. Germline lookup yields CDR1 LNHDA and CDR2 SQIVND (reference sequence). In DNA, the CDR3 is TGTGCCAGTAGTATGGGGGGACAGGGGGCAAGGGGGCAGTACTTC. This encodes CASSMGGQGARGQYF.

The chain has TRBV28 and TRBJ2-5; 8 positions agree with TRBD1. Germline V CDR1 and CDR2: MDHEN, SYDVKM. The CDR3 sequence is 17 residues long. J lost 1 base, V lost 7 bases, and 14 bases had no gene match. The CDR3: CASNPGTGYGTQETQYF. DNA for the CDR3: TGTGCCAGCAACCCCGGGACAGGTTATGGGACCCAAGAGACCCAGTACTTC.

This clone has only a few counts. J is TRBJ1-1 and V is TRBV27; 9 bases fit TRBD1. Germline-derived CDR1 and CDR2 are MNHEY and SMNVEV (reference sequence). CDR3 length equals 14 residues. V was clipped by 5 bases and J by 1 base; unmatched bases: 2. The CDR3: CASSHRGRNTEAFF. DNA of the CDR3: TGTGCCAGCAGTCACAGGGGGCGGAACACTGAAGCTTTCTTT.

The chain employs TRBV7-9 and TRBJ1-1; D is ambiguous. Germline CDR1 reads SEHNR; CDR2 reads FQNEAQ (reference sequence). Trimming stripped 5 bases from V and 0 bases from J, with 13 bases between. The CDR3 is 15 residues long. CDR3 residues: CASSLSLIMNTEAFF. CDR3 sequence (DNA): TGTGCCAGCAGCCTCTCACTAATAATGAACACTGAAGCTTTCTTT.